The entry below gives a single TCR beta chain sequence along with its context. In the original analysis: Reference gene primer amplification yielded estimated nucleated cell counts. The table came from immunoSEQ multiplex PCR; TCRdb's copy has only in-frame clones and leaves some out. The DNA was the basis for D and trimming; V, J and clone size are from that table. The table lists approximately 250,000 clones, 75% to 90% of them singletons, with approximately 2% in the top ten. The sample comes from a study of blood T cell repertoires in COVID-19. The CDR3 sequence is 13 residues long. CDR1 and CDR2 (germline): SGHAT, FQNNGV. Trimming stripped 5 bases from V and 13 bases from J, with 20 bases between.

The receptor comes from a young man with active or convalescent COVID-19. The chain links TRBV11-2 to TRBJ1-1, with D perhaps TRBD1 (5 bases). The specimen was peripheral blood. The CDR3 DNA reads TGTGCCAGCAGCCATGAAGGACAAAAGGGGCTTTTCTTT. Translating it yields CASSHEGQKGLFF. The full variable domain, completed using reference TRBV11-2 and TRBJ1-1, is EAGVAQSPRYKIIEKRQSVAFWCNPISGHATLYWYQQILGQGPKLLIQFQNNGVVDDSQLPKDRFSAERLKGVDSTLKIQPAKLEDSAVYLCASSHEGQKGLFFGQGTRLTVV.